The 7 T cell receptor beta chains listed next were all sequenced from one sample in a study of OX40 agonist ivuxolimab in advanced cancers. Sequencing was performed with immunoSEQ multiplex PCR; in TCRdb, only in-frame clones are kept and a portion is missing. The sample gives 55,000 to 60,000 clones, around four fifths of which show up once; around 2.8% is in the top ten. Sequencing used CD4+ or CD8+ T cells sorted from blood, obtained in a trial of the OX40 agonist ivuxolimab. The receptors derive from an adult with an advanced solid tumor such as melanoma, head and neck, liver or kidney cancer.

The chain employs TRBV7-2 and TRBJ2-1, with D possibly being TRBD2 (6 bases). The CDR3 runs 15 residues. Trimming took off 3 bases at V and 1 base at J, with 10 bases between the two ends. Germline V gene data show CDR1 as SGHTA and CDR2 as FQGNSA. CDR3 bases: TGTGCCAGCAGCTTGGAGGGGCGGTCCTACAATGAGCAGTTCTTC. Translated: CASSLEGRSYNEQFF.

This chain connects TRBV27 to TRBJ2-7; the match to TRBD2 covers 14 bases. The CDR3 runs 16 residues. V dropped 5 bases and J dropped 5; count of bases not matched to a gene: 8. From germline, CDR1 is MNHEY and CDR2 SMNVEV (reference sequence). Written as DNA, the CDR3 is TGTGCCAGCAGTCAATACGGGACTAGCGGGGGAGACGAGCAGTACTTC. Protein product: CASSQYGTSGGDEQYF.

In its sample, this clone was seen a few times. The V gene is TRBV5-4, the J gene TRBJ1-1; D gene ambiguous. The CDR3 runs to 15 residues. Germline V CDR1 and CDR2: SGHNT, YYREEE (reference sequence). Deletions cut 0 bases from V and 0 bases from J, with 9 bases between. The CDR3: CASSLVGMMNTEAFF. In DNA, the CDR3 is TGTGCCAGCAGCTTGGTAGGGATGATGAACACTGAAGCTTTCTTT.

The V and J genes are TRBV7-8 and TRBJ2-1; 7 bases fit TRBD2. CDR3 length: 16 residues. The germline CDR1 and CDR2 sequences are SGHVS and FQNEAQ. Trimming cost V 4 bases and J 6 bases; bases outside gene matches: 12. CDR3 nucleotide sequence: TGTGCCAGCAGCTCCCAAGGACTAGTAGTTGCCAATGAGCAGTTCTTC. Its protein is CASSSQGLVVANEQFF.

CDR3 loop: CASSIQGGNEKLFF. The CDR3 coding sequence is TGTGCCAGTAGTATACAGGGGGGTAATGAAAAACTGTTTTTT. The rearrangement uses TRBV19 and TRBJ1-4; 7 bases line up with TRBD1. The V and J ends lost 2 bases and 4 bases, in that order; junction bases with no gene match: 1. This CDR3 comprises 14 residues. Germline CDR1 is LNHDA and CDR2 is SQIVND (reference sequence). The whole variable domain, remainder taken from reference TRBV19 and TRBJ1-4, is DGGITQSPKYLFRKEGQNVTLSCEQNLNHDAMYWYRQDPGQGLRLIYYSQIVNDFQKGDIAEGYSVSREKKESFPLTVTSAQKNPTAFYLCASSIQGGNEKLFFGSGTQLSVL.

J is TRBJ2-1 and V is TRBV12-5, with D unresolved. The CDR3 runs 16 residues. V lost 0 bases, J lost 4 bases, and 13 bases lay in between. Germline CDR1 is LGHNT and CDR2 is FRNRAP. This chain's CDR3 is CASGLVPGLGYNEQFF. The CDR3, as DNA: TGTGCTAGTGGTTTGGTGCCCGGGTTGGGGTACAATGAGCAGTTCTTC.

The CDR3 DNA reads TGTGCCAGCAGCGTAGCACAGGGTAGATTGACAGATACGCAGTATTTT. This encodes CASSVAQGRLTDTQYF. The chain links TRBV9 to TRBJ2-3; maybe TRBD1 (6 bases). CDR3 length: 16 residues. V was clipped by 0 bases and J by 3 bases, with 14 bases between them. Germline V gives CDR1 SGDLS, CDR2 YYNGEE.